Listed below are T cell receptor beta chains from one sample, sequenced in a study of T-cell reconstitution after alpha-beta-depleted transplantation in children. TCRdb recomputed calls from the PCR reads with MiXCR, one row per CDR3 protein. The table records roughly 190,000 distinct CDR3 sequences, 13% to 15% of them present only once. The specimen comprised PBMCs from the stem cell graft donor, sampled from the stem cell graft. These receptors originate from a human donor who donated a stem cell graft to a child with acute lymphoblastic leukemia. Both conserved end residues are part of each CDR3. The order of the fields is CDR3 protein, CDR3 DNA, D gene, V gene, clone size, J gene. A D gene is named only where the DNA matches it firmly. Clone size is given for some rows only: seen once, a few or many times, or a class if the clone is expanded.

CSAATSGRGNEQFF	TGCAGTGCTGCCACTAGCGGGAGAGGTAATGAGCAGTTCTTC	TRBD2	TRBV20-1	many	TRBJ2-1
CASSEERIGEQYF	TGTGCCAGCAGTGAAGAAAGGATCGGCGAGCAGTACTTC	.	TRBV2	.	TRBJ2-7
CASRPSTGVNTEAFF	TGTGCCAGCAGGCCCTCGACAGGGGTGAACACTGAAGCTTTCTTT	TRBD1	TRBV12-3/TRBV12-4	many	TRBJ1-1
CASSMWGSSYNEQFF	TGTGCCAGTAGTATGTGGGGTAGCTCCTACAATGAGCAGTTCTTC	.	TRBV19	few	TRBJ2-1
CASSLVVGAYEQYF	TGCGCCAGCAGCTTGGTGGTAGGGGCCTACGAGCAGTACTTC	.	TRBV5-1	.	TRBJ2-7
CSVVAGQGYGYTF	TGCAGCGTTGTGGCGGGACAGGGATATGGCTACACCTTC	TRBD1	TRBV29-1	many	TRBJ1-2
CAISGTSGSTDTQYF	TGTGCCATCAGTGGGACTAGCGGGAGCACAGATACGCAGTATTTT	TRBD2	TRBV10-3	many	TRBJ2-3
CASSSYRTGELFF	TGTGCCAGCAGCTCTTACAGAACCGGGGAGCTGTTTTTT	.	TRBV11-3	many	TRBJ2-2
CASSFSSSDTQYF	TGTGCCAGCAGTTTTTCTAGTTCAGATACGCAGTATTTT	.	TRBV27	many	TRBJ2-3
CASSFAVAGVGDTQYF	TGTGCCAGCAGTTTCGCTGTAGCGGGAGTGGGAGATACGCAGTATTTT	TRBD2	TRBV12-3/TRBV12-4	many	TRBJ2-3
CSTPTVYNEQFF	TGCAGCACCCCGACAGTATACAATGAGCAGTTCTTC	.	TRBV29-1	many	TRBJ2-1
CSWDRGGPYNEQFF	TGCAGCTGGGACAGGGGGGGACCCTACAATGAGCAGTTCTTC	TRBD1	TRBV29-1	many	TRBJ2-1
CASSIGAGYQETQYF	TGTGCCAGTAGTATAGGGGCAGGTTACCAAGAGACCCAGTACTTC	.	TRBV19	many	TRBJ2-5
CSASTTGMDNSPLHF	TGCAGTGCTAGTACGACAGGGATGGATAATTCACCCCTCCACTTT	TRBD1	TRBV20-1	many	TRBJ1-6
CASSESGGTYNEQFF	TGCGCCAGCAGTGAATCAGGGGGTACCTACAATGAGCAGTTCTTC	TRBD1	TRBV10-1	.	TRBJ2-1
CASSFNGPSYEQYF	TGTGCCAGCAGTTTCAACGGGCCATCCTACGAGCAGTACTTC	.	TRBV27	many	TRBJ2-7
CASSNHDRGPHEQYF	TGTGCCAGCAGTAACCATGACAGGGGGCCCCACGAGCAGTACTTC	TRBD1	TRBV27	many	TRBJ2-7
CASSSQAADTDTQYF	TGTGCCAGCAGCTCACAAGCGGCCGACACAGATACGCAGTATTTT	.	TRBV7-9	many	TRBJ2-3
CASSPGRRQPQHF	TGTGCCAGCAGTCCGGGTAGGCGTCAGCCCCAGCATTTT	.	TRBV12-3/TRBV12-4	medium-sized	TRBJ1-5
CASCRTGSPGELFF	TGTGCCAGCTGCCGGACAGGGAGCCCCGGGGAGCTGTTTTTT	TRBD1	TRBV2	many	TRBJ2-2
CASSLFGGEYSNQPQHF	TGTGCCAGCAGTTTATTCGGGGGGGAATATAGCAATCAGCCCCAGCATTTT	.	TRBV27	many	TRBJ1-5
CARKGIAGVFPLGDTQYF	TGTGCCAGAAAAGGGATAGCGGGGGTCTTCCCCTTAGGAGATACGCAGTATTTT	TRBD2	TRBV6-1	.	TRBJ2-3
CATSDTYHRTGELFF	TGTGCCACCAGTGATACCTATCATCGAACCGGGGAGCTGTTTTTT	.	TRBV24-1	many	TRBJ2-2
CASSSPGLAGVSQFF	TGTGCCAGCAGCTCACCGGGACTAGCGGGAGTCTCACAGTTCTTC	TRBD2	TRBV12-3/TRBV12-4	.	TRBJ2-1
CASSPRITTNEKLFF	TGTGCCAGCAGCCCAAGGATTACAACTAATGAAAAACTGTTTTTT	.	TRBV27	many	TRBJ1-4
CASSFGGSSYNEQFF	TGTGCCAGCAGTTTCGGGGGGTCCTCCTACAATGAGCAGTTCTTC	TRBD2	TRBV6-2/TRBV6-3	many	TRBJ2-1
CASGILSENTEAFF	TGTGCCAGCGGCATCTTGTCGGAGAACACTGAAGCTTTCTTT	.	TRBV5-6	many	TRBJ1-1
CASSSGGSPWETQYF	TGTGCCAGCAGCTCGGGGGGGAGCCCCTGGGAGACCCAGTACTTC	TRBD2	TRBV5-5	few	TRBJ2-5
CASSLLAPNEQFF	TGCGCCAGCAGCCTACTAGCGCCCAATGAGCAGTTCTTC	TRBD2	TRBV5-1	many	TRBJ2-1
CASSFRGVADTQYF	TGTGCCAGCAGCTTCCGAGGGGTCGCAGATACGCAGTATTTT	.	TRBV7-8	many	TRBJ2-3
CASSGRDRDGTDTQYF	TGTGCCAGCAGTGGCCGGGACAGGGACGGGACAGATACGCAGTATTTT	TRBD1	TRBV6-2/TRBV6-3	many	TRBJ2-3
CSARSGSAYEQYF	TGCAGTGCTAGAAGCGGATCGGCCTACGAGCAGTACTTC	.	TRBV20-1	few	TRBJ2-7
CASSVYQETQYF	TGCGCCAGCAGTGTCTACCAAGAGACCCAGTACTTC	.	TRBV10-2	many	TRBJ2-5
CASSRAGTSGSDTQYF	TGCGCCAGCAGCCGAGCCGGGACTAGTGGATCGGATACGCAGTATTTT	TRBD2	TRBV5-1	.	TRBJ2-3
CASRGPLNTGELFF	TGTGCCAGCAGGGGACCGCTAAACACCGGGGAGCTGTTTTTT	.	TRBV28	few	TRBJ2-2
CASSPMTSGEQFF	TGTGCCAGCAGCCCCATGACTAGCGGTGAGCAGTTCTTC	TRBD2	TRBV3-1	many	TRBJ2-1
CASSLASSDGHEQFF	TGTGCCAGCAGTTTAGCTAGCTCCGACGGTCATGAGCAGTTCTTC	.	TRBV12-3/TRBV12-4	many	TRBJ2-1
CASSYHRTNTEAFF	TGTGCCAGCAGTTACCACCGGACGAACACTGAAGCTTTCTTT	.	TRBV6-5	.	TRBJ1-1
CATLSGQGSRGTQYF	TGTGCCACCCTGTCGGGACAGGGGTCACGGGGGACCCAGTACTTC	TRBD1	TRBV24-1	many	TRBJ2-5
CASSYRTGELFF	TGTGCCAGCAGTTACCGGACCGGGGAGCTGTTTTTT	.	TRBV6-5	.	TRBJ2-2
CASRRDSSVAQYF	TGTGCCAGTCGCCGGGACAGTTCCGTGGCCCAGTACTTC	TRBD1	TRBV19	.	TRBJ2-5
CASSQVWGLAGRNTGELFF	TGTGCCAGCAGCCAAGTGTGGGGGCTAGCGGGGAGAAACACCGGGGAGCTGTTTTTT	TRBD2	TRBV4-2	.	TRBJ2-2
CASRKPGQNYGYTF	TGCGCCAGCAGAAAGCCGGGACAGAACTATGGCTACACCTTC	TRBD1	TRBV4-1	many	TRBJ1-2
CASSLFTGKKYNEQFF	TGTGCCAGCAGTTTATTTACGGGAAAGAAATACAATGAGCAGTTCTTC	.	TRBV28	.	TRBJ2-1
CSASNRVQGRIDEQYF	TGCTCAGCCTCAAACAGGGTACAGGGGAGGATCGACGAGCAGTACTTC	.	TRBV20-1	many	TRBJ2-7
CASSSQGEVVTEAFF	TGTGCCAGCAGTTCCCAGGGGGAAGTGGTCACTGAAGCTTTCTTT	TRBD1	TRBV2	few	TRBJ1-1
CASSQDRMQPQHF	TGTGCCAGCAGCCAAGATAGGATGCAGCCCCAGCATTTT	.	TRBV3-1	.	TRBJ1-5
CSAMLAGVGAKNIQYF	TGCAGTGCTATGCTAGCGGGAGTTGGGGCCAAAAACATTCAGTACTTC	TRBD2	TRBV20-1	.	TRBJ2-4
CAISRVGRESNSPLHF	TGTGCCATCAGCCGCGTGGGGAGGGAAAGTAATTCACCCCTCCACTTT	.	TRBV10-3	many	TRBJ1-6
CASSFGQATEAFF	TGTGCCAGCAGCTTCGGACAGGCCACTGAAGCTTTCTTT	TRBD1	TRBV7-9	many	TRBJ1-1
CAWSGQYSNQPQHF	TGTGCCTGGAGTGGACAGTATAGCAATCAGCCCCAGCATTTT	.	TRBV30	.	TRBJ1-5
CASSSRQRDNEQFF	TGCGCCAGCAGCTCTCGTCAGCGGGACAATGAGCAGTTCTTC	.	TRBV5-1	many	TRBJ2-1
CASSPSAMGLSGNTIYF	TGTGCCAGCTCACCATCAGCAATGGGGCTCTCTGGAAACACCATATATTTT	.	TRBV18	few	TRBJ1-3
CSARDGSNTEAFF	TGCAGTGCTAGAGATGGCTCGAACACTGAAGCTTTCTTT	.	TRBV20-1	many	TRBJ1-1
CASSQRGGGATNEKLFF	TGCGCCAGCAGCCAGAGGGGTGGAGGAGCAACTAATGAAAAACTGTTTTTT	.	TRBV4-1	many	TRBJ1-4
CASSGSRTYEQYF	TGTGCCAGCAGTGGTTCAAGAACTTACGAGCAGTACTTC	.	TRBV6-1	.	TRBJ2-7